These 30 T cell receptor beta chains were all obtained from the same sample, sequenced in a study of CD8 T cells in ankylosing spondylitis. TCRdb reprocessed the 5' RACE reads with MiXCR, giving one entry per CDR3 protein. This table has around 300,000 distinct CDR3 sequences, roughly 14% appearing once. Source material: blood, either unsorted or a sorted T cell fraction (not recorded which). The receptors were sampled from a male donor with ankylosing spondylitis or in good health (not recorded which).

The chain couples TRBV11-2 to TRBJ2-7; 8 bases agree with TRBD1. This CDR3 has 14 residues. Germline CDR1 SGHAT, CDR2 FQNNGV. J gave up 4 bases and V 5 bases, and 7 bases lay outside the gene matches. As DNA, the CDR3 is TGTGCCAGCAGCCAGGACAGGGATAGGTACGAGCAGTACTTC. Translated: CASSQDRDRYEQYF.

In this sample, this clonotype turned up many times. This rearrangement joins TRBV12-3 or TRBV12-4 to TRBJ2-5; TRBD1 is a possible D gene (6 bases). The CDR3 contains 13 residues. The germline V and J ends were trimmed by 5 bases and 10 bases, with 17 bases remaining between them. The CDR3 sequence: CASSLGHKQGQYF. DNA of the CDR3: TGTGCCAGCAGTCTGGGACATAAACAGGGCCAGTACTTC.

The chain employs TRBV7-2 and TRBJ2-7; D gene uncertain. Trimming cost V 1 base and J 0 bases, with 16 bases left between them. CDR1 is SGHTA, CDR2 FQGNSA, per germline. The CDR3 runs 17 residues. Written as DNA, the CDR3 is TGTGCCAGCAGCTTAGGCCACAGTAGCCTACCCTCCTACGAGCAGTACTTC. Translated: CASSLGHSSLPSYEQYF. Full variable domain (missing parts from reference TRBV7-2 and TRBJ2-7): GAGVSQSPSNKVTEKGKDVELRCDPISGHTALYWYRQSLGQGLEFLIYFQGNSAPDKSGLPSDRFSAERTGGSVSTLTIQRTQQEDSAVYLCASSLGHSSLPSYEQYFGPGTRLTVT.

The chain links TRBV11-2 to TRBJ2-7, with no clear D. The germline CDR1 and CDR2 sequences are SGHAT and FQNNGV. This CDR3 contains 15 residues. The V end was cut by 5 bases, the J end by 1 base, with 15 bases between. CDR3 sequence reads: CASSPTPSSSYEQYF. CDR3 coding DNA: TGTGCCAGCAGCCCCACCCCCTCGTCGTCCTACGAGCAGTACTTC.

In DNA, the CDR3 is TGTGCCAGCAGTCCGGGACAGGCGGTTGCTGAAGCTTTCTTT. Protein product: CASSPGQAVAEAFF. The gene calls are TRBV12-3 or TRBV12-4 and TRBJ1-1, with 8 bases aligning to TRBD1. CDR3 length equals 14 residues. The J segment lost 6 bases and the V segment lost 5 bases, leaving 8 bases of the junction unmatched.

This clonotype was detected a few times. The chain has TRBV4-2 and TRBJ2-1; D unresolved. V dropped 3 bases and J dropped 6 bases, with 9 bases sitting between them. Germline V gene lookup returns CDR1 LGHNA and CDR2 YNFKEQ. The CDR3 loop spans 13 amino acids. CDR3 bases: TGTGCCAGCAGCCAGCTCGCCTTCAATGAGCAGTTCTTC. Translation gives CASSQLAFNEQFF.

The gene calls are TRBV12-3 or TRBV12-4 and TRBJ2-5, with 7 nucleotides matching TRBD2. V shed 7 bases, J shed 1 base, and the junction held 6 bases outside the gene matches. The CDR3 spans 14 residues. The CDR3 DNA sequence: TGTGCCAGCATTCTCGGGAGGTCCCAAGAGACCCAGTACTTC. Translated, it gives CASILGRSQETQYF.

This clonotype was seen at least ten times. CDR3 loop: CASSLTTVNSGNTIYF. The DNA for the CDR3 is TGTGCCAGCAGCTTGACGACCGTGAACTCTGGAAACACCATATATTTT. This sequence joins TRBV7-2 and TRBJ1-3; D gene unclear. V lost 3 bases to trimming and J lost 0 bases, with 12 bases between them. Germline V gene sequence: CDR1 SGHTA, CDR2 FQGNSA. This CDR3 region has 16 residues.

This chain uses TRBV10-3 with TRBJ1-1, with no clear D. There are 13 residues in the CDR3. V was pared by 3 bases and J by 7 bases, with 12 bases between. The germline V gene has CDR1 ENHRY and CDR2 SYGVKD. The CDR3 sequence: CAISEKVAGEAFF. The CDR3 nucleotides are TGTGCCATCAGTGAAAAGGTTGCCGGTGAAGCTTTCTTT.

This sequence joins TRBV20-1 and TRBJ2-5; no reliable D call. Germline assignment: CDR1 DFQATT and CDR2 SNEGSKA (reference sequence). The CDR3 has 14 residues. Trimming shortened V by 0 bases and J by 5 bases, and 13 bases separated the two germline ends. The CDR3 bases are TGCAGTGCTAGAGATGGTCCAGAATGGGAGACCCAGTACTTC. It specifies CSARDGPEWETQYF.

This clonotype was seen only a few times. The chain couples TRBV2 to TRBJ2-6; a possible D gene is TRBD2 (5 bases). Germline V gives CDR1 SNHLY, CDR2 FYNNEI. Deletions cut 0 bases from V and 5 bases from J, with 11 bases between. This CDR3 contains 16 residues. This CDR3 is CASSEASGFWANVLTF. In nucleotides, the CDR3 is TGTGCCAGCAGTGAAGCGTCGGGGTTCTGGGCCAACGTCCTGACTTTC.

This CDR3 is CASSPGQNAYEQYF. The CDR3 DNA reads TGCGCCAGCAGCCCCGGACAGAACGCTTACGAGCAGTACTTC. V and J are TRBV5-1 and TRBJ2-7, with D perhaps matching TRBD1 (6 bases). V lost 4 bases, J lost 4 bases, and 15 bases lay in between. CDR1 SGHRS and CDR2 YFSETQ come from the germline V gene. The CDR3 is made up of 14 amino acids.

The genes are TRBV7-2 and TRBJ1-5, with TRBD1 matching over 7 bases. Germline CDR1 and CDR2: SGHTA and FQGNSA. The CDR3 runs 16 residues. V trimming: 0 bases; J trimming: 7 bases; junction bases outside the gene matches: 9. CDR3 residues: CASSLAGSGGSQPQHF. In DNA, the CDR3 is TGTGCCAGCAGCTTAGCCGGGTCAGGGGGGAGCCAGCCCCAGCATTTT.

The chain carries TRBV24-1 and TRBJ2-5; tentatively, D is TRBD2 (6 bases). The CDR3 covers 12 residues. Trimming pared 3 bases from V and 5 bases from J, leaving 6 bases between. Germline V gene data show CDR1 as KGHDR and CDR2 as SFDVKD. The chain's CDR3 is CATSDGGETQYF. As DNA, the CDR3 is TGTGCCACCAGTGATGGGGGGGAGACCCAGTACTTC.

This clonotype has at least ten counts. The chain has TRBV4-1 and TRBJ1-1; 8 bases agree with TRBD1. Germline V gene data show CDR1 as MGHRA and CDR2 as YSYEKL. V was clipped by 4 bases and J by 6 bases; unmatched bases: 7. The CDR3 extends over 14 amino acids. CDR3: CASSPHRGGPEAFF. The DNA of the CDR3 is TGCGCCAGCAGCCCTCACAGGGGGGGACCTGAAGCTTTCTTT.

Ten or more counts support this clonotype. This chain links TRBV7-9 with TRBJ1-4; TRBD1 matches 8 bases. J lost 8 bases, V lost 5 bases, and 7 bases had no gene match. The CDR3 has 14 amino acids. Germline-derived CDR1 and CDR2 are SEHNR and FQNEAQ (reference sequence). The CDR3: CASSPGQAWEKLFF. In DNA form, the CDR3 reads TGTGCCAGCAGCCCGGGACAGGCCTGGGAAAAACTGTTTTTT. Variable domain in full (rest from reference TRBV7-9 and TRBJ1-4): DTGVSQNPRHKITKRGQNVTFRCDPISEHNRLYWYRQTLGQGPEFLTYFQNEAQLEKSRLLSDRFSAERPKGSFSTLEIQRTEQGDSAMYLCASSPGQAWEKLFFGSGTQLSVL.

The V and J genes are TRBV19 and TRBJ1-2; TRBD1 is a possible D gene (6 bases). V shed 5 bases and J shed 2 bases, with 9 bases lying between them. Germline CDR1 LNHDA, CDR2 SQIVND (reference sequence). The CDR3 is 13 residues long. CDR3 in DNA: TGTGCCAGTAGTGGGACACTAAACTATGGCTACACCTTC. This encodes CASSGTLNYGYTF.

The chain joins TRBV5-1 to TRBJ1-2; D may be TRBD1 (5 bases). V lost 4 bases to trimming and J lost 7 bases, with 11 bases between them. Germline V gene data show CDR1 as SGHRS and CDR2 as YFSETQ. The CDR3 runs 12 residues. The CDR3 coding sequence is TGCGCCAGCAGCCCCGGGACCACTGGCTACACCTTC. Protein: CASSPGTTGYTF.

The J gene is TRBJ2-7, the V gene TRBV5-6, with no clear D. This CDR3 region has 13 residues. Trimming stripped 6 bases from V and 1 base from J, with 11 bases between. Germline CDR1 is SGHDT and CDR2 is YYEEEE. The CDR3 DNA sequence: TGTGCCAGCACCGCGGCTTTTTCCTACGAGCAGTACTTC. Amino acid sequence: CASTAAFSYEQYF.

This clonotype was seen a handful of times. This chain uses TRBV27 with TRBJ1-5; the match to TRBD1 covers 8 bases. Germline trimming cut 10 bases from V and 6 bases from J; bases unmatched to any gene: 11. CDR1 and CDR2 from the germline V gene are MNHEY and SMNVEV (reference sequence). The CDR3 contains 14 residues. The chain's CDR3 is CATSLQGGGQPQHF. The CDR3 nucleotides are TGTGCCACCTCCCTACAGGGGGGAGGTCAGCCCCAGCATTTT.

This clonotype was observed at least ten times. This chain joins TRBV7-2 and TRBJ1-1; 9 bases are shared with TRBD1. The CDR3 is 14 residues long. Germline-derived CDR1 and CDR2 are SGHTA and FQGNSA. After removal of 5 bases from V and 0 bases from J, the junction contained 1 base not matched to a gene. The CDR3 DNA reads TGTGCCAGCAGCCGACAGGGGGTGAACACTGAAGCTTTCTTT. The encoded protein is CASSRQGVNTEAFF.

CDR3 protein: CASSYGSSGVYEQYF. For the CDR3, the DNA is TGTGCCAGCAGTTACGGGTCTAGCGGAGTTTACGAGCAGTACTTC. The V and J genes are TRBV6-5 and TRBJ2-7, with 7 bases lining up with TRBD2. This CDR3 is 15 amino acids long. V lost 2 bases, J lost 4 bases, and 8 bases stayed unmatched. The germline gives CDR1 MNHEY, CDR2 SVGAGI.

J is TRBJ2-1 and V is TRBV20-1; D not certain. The V end lost 3 bases, the J end lost 6 bases, and 9 bases lay between the germline ends. Germline-derived CDR1 and CDR2 are DFQATT and SNEGSKA (reference sequence). The CDR3 covers 12 residues. CDR3 nucleotides: TGCAGTGCTAGTGGTTGGGTCAATGAGCAGTTCTTC. Amino acid sequence: CSASGWVNEQFF.

V usage is TRBV7-9 and J usage is TRBJ1-3, with a weak D call TRBD1 (5 bases). The V and J ends lost 5 bases and 4 bases respectively, with 12 bases between them. CDR3 length: 14 amino acids. The germline CDR1 and CDR2 sequences are SEHNR and FQNEAQ (reference sequence). CDR3 DNA sequence: TGTGCCAGCAGCCGAGGAGGGGAGGGAAACACCATATATTTT. It yields the protein CASSRGGEGNTIYF.

There are a few counts of this clonotype. V gene TRBV7-8 combines with J gene TRBJ1-4; maybe TRBD1 (5 bases). Germline assignment: CDR1 SGHVS and CDR2 FQNEAQ. The CDR3 is 11 residues long. Between the trimmed V and J ends, which lost 2 bases and 12 bases, there was a span of 7 bases. The chain's CDR3 is CASSLRGQLFF. CDR3 bases: TGTGCCAGCAGCTTAAGGGGCCAACTGTTTTTT.

This clonotype was counted between two and nine times. The chain couples TRBV9 to TRBJ1-6; maybe TRBD1 (6 bases). CDR3 size: 13 residues. Germline lookup yields CDR1 SGDLS and CDR2 YYNGEE. V lost 6 bases and J lost 7, with 11 bases in between. The CDR3 sequence is CASNEGGNSPLHF. The CDR3 DNA follows: TGTGCCAGCAACGAGGGGGGGAATTCACCCCTCCACTTT.

The sample holds a few counts of this clonotype. The chain links TRBV29-1 to TRBJ2-1; D is ambiguous. The ends were cut back, 4 bases at V and 2 bases at J, with 9 bases in the middle. The CDR3 consists of 13 residues. The germline CDR1 and CDR2 sequences are SQVTM and ANQGSEA. In DNA form, the CDR3 reads TGCAGCGTTGCTCGTCAGACCTACAATGAGCAGTTCTTC. It codes for CSVARQTYNEQFF.

This sequence joins TRBV11-2 and TRBJ1-1; 7 bases align to TRBD1. V gave up 6 bases and J gave up 5 bases; unmatched junction bases: 9. Germline V CDR1 and CDR2: SGHAT, FQNNGV. The CDR3 is 14 amino acids. The CDR3 region is CASSPGGGRTEAFF. DNA for the CDR3: TGTGCCAGCAGTCCAGGGGGGGGCAGGACTGAAGCTTTCTTT. Drawing the rest from reference TRBV11-2 and TRBJ1-1, the complete variable domain is EAGVAQSPRYKIIEKRQSVAFWCNPISGHATLYWYQQILGQGPKLLIQFQNNGVVDDSQLPKDRFSAERLKGVDSTLKIQPAKLEDSAVYLCASSPGGGRTEAFFGQGTRLTVV.

V gene TRBV7-2 combines with J gene TRBJ2-5; TRBD2 matches 9 bases. The CDR3 has 15 residues. Germline CDR1 is SGHTA and CDR2 is FQGNSA. V shed 1 base, J shed 4 bases, and the junction held 4 bases outside the gene matches. For the CDR3, the DNA is TGTGCCAGCAGCTTAGGTCTAGCGGGAACAGAGACCCAGTACTTC. Its translation: CASSLGLAGTETQYF.

This clonotype was observed a handful of times. V gene TRBV10-3 combines with J gene TRBJ2-7; D perhaps matches TRBD1 (6 bases). The CDR3 consists of 13 residues. Trimming stripped 6 bases from V and 0 bases from J, with 9 bases between. Germline CDR1 and CDR2: ENHRY and SYGVKD. CDR3 bases: TGTGCCATCAGAACGGACAGCTCCTACGAGCAGTACTTC. It codes for CAIRTDSSYEQYF.